This TCR beta chain was recovered during a study of OX40 agonist ivuxolimab in advanced cancers. About the study: Males comprised about 78% of the group, whose mean age was about 61 years (range about 20 to 85). Three patients responded partially, comprising one with hepatocellular carcinoma and two with cutaneous melanoma. Prior anti-PD-1, anti-PD-L1 or anti-CTLA-4 therapy did not bar entry, and about 40% had some. Overall study results and limits: Clonal expansion among partial responders at 0.1-3.0 mg/kg ranked near the lowest.

As regards this clone: The antigen is undetermined.

The germline V gene has CDR1 SGDLS and CDR2 YYNGEE. This CDR3 contains 15 residues. Trimming shortened V by 2 bases and J by 0 bases, and 9 bases separated the two germline ends. Libraries were prepared by immunoSEQ multiplex PCR; TCRdb keeps only in-frame clonotypes and omits some of them. The table lists approximately 70,000 clones, about 85% of them singletons. The chain couples TRBV9 to TRBJ2-1; D gene unclear. This specimen was CD4+ or CD8+ T cells sorted from blood, taken in a trial of the OX40 agonist ivuxolimab. The sequence derives from an adult with an advanced solid tumor such as melanoma, head and neck, liver or kidney cancer. The CDR3 region is CASSVTTGSYNEQFF. CDR3 coding DNA: TGTGCCAGCAGCGTGACGACTGGCTCCTACAATGAGCAGTTCTTC.